These 16 T cell receptor beta chains originate from one sample sequenced in a study of response to subunit inactivated influenza vaccine. TCRdb reprocessed the RT-PCR reads via MiXCR and lists one record per CDR3 protein. The sample has some 850,000 distinct CDR3 sequences, roughly 20% seen once; the top ten hold roughly a tenth. Source: PBMCs from blood, taken roughly 5 days after vaccination. Receptor source: a man aged 50 or older who received an inactivated influenza vaccine.

The chain uses TRBV7-9 and TRBJ2-7; 9 bases fit TRBD1. The CDR3 sequence is 13 residues long. In germline, CDR1 is SEHNR, CDR2 FQNEAQ (reference sequence). The V gene end was trimmed by 5 bases and the J gene end by 4 bases; junction bases not matched to a gene: 3. The CDR3 is CASSTGGRYEQYF. The CDR3 DNA reads TGTGCCAGCAGCACAGGGGGCCGGTACGAGCAGTACTTC.

In its sample, this clonotype was seen a few times. One end of the junction does not line up with germline, which may come from a read error. The chain combines TRBV12-3 or TRBV12-4 with TRBJ1-5; no definite D call. This CDR3 has 12 residues. CDR3 protein: CASSSTAGGSKF. The CDR3 nucleotides read TGTGCCAGCAGTTCCACGGCGGGCGGGTCGAAATTT.

The chain couples TRBV5-1 to TRBJ1-2; D gene unclear. Germline V gene lookup returns CDR1 SGHRS and CDR2 YFSETQ. Between the trimmed V and J ends, which lost 4 bases and 0 bases, there was a span of 13 bases. CDR3 length: 15 amino acids. CDR3 residues: CASSESAVANYGYTF. CDR3 nucleotides: TGCGCCAGCAGCGAGTCGGCAGTAGCTAACTATGGCTACACCTTC.

Many counts were recorded for this clonotype. The chain links TRBV25-1 to TRBJ2-3, with D maybe TRBD1 (5 bases). Germline V gene sequence: CDR1 MGHDK, CDR2 SYGVNS. The CDR3 extends over 15 amino acids. V was cut by 4 bases and J by 4 bases, with 15 bases left in between. The chain's CDR3 is CASSAVRGPADTQYF. CDR3 DNA: TGTGCCAGCAGTGCCGTTAGGGGCCCAGCAGATACGCAGTATTTT. Complete variable domain (other parts from reference TRBV25-1 and TRBJ2-3): EADIYQTPRYLVIGTGKKITLECSQTMGHDKMYWYQQDPGMELHLIHYSYGVNSTEKGDLSSESTVSRIRTEHFPLTLESARPSHTSQYLCASSAVRGPADTQYFGPGTRLTVL.

A few counts support this clonotype. The chain couples TRBV20-1 to TRBJ2-1; 7 nucleotides match TRBD2. V was pared by 0 bases and J by 4 bases, with 0 bases of the junction left unmatched. This CDR3 is built from 13 residues. CDR1 is DFQATT, CDR2 SNEGSKA, per germline (reference sequence). The CDR3 nucleotides are TGCAGTGCTAGAGAGGGAGGGTACAATGAGCAGTTCTTC. This gives the protein CSAREGGYNEQFF.

This clonotype was found many times. The chain links TRBV6-5 to TRBJ2-7; TRBD2 is a possible D gene (6 bases). CDR1 is MNHEY, CDR2 SVGAGI, per germline. The ends were cut back, 4 bases at V and 5 bases at J, with 15 bases in the middle. The CDR3 loop spans 14 amino acids. In DNA form, the CDR3 reads TGTGCCAGCAGTTCCCCAGGAGGAGGGAACGAGCAGTACTTC. Its protein is CASSSPGGGNEQYF.

The chain is built from TRBV19 and TRBJ1-2, with 10 bases matching TRBD1. After removal of 3 bases from V and 6 bases from J, the junction contained 4 bases not matched to a gene. Germline CDR1 LNHDA, CDR2 SQIVND (reference sequence). There are 14 residues in the CDR3. The CDR3 sequence is CASSMSGTGDGYTF. The CDR3 nucleotides are TGTGCCAGTAGTATGTCCGGGACAGGGGATGGCTACACCTTC.

This chain links TRBV11-2 with TRBJ1-2; D is perhaps TRBD1 (6 bases). V was cut by 1 base and J by 6 bases, with 15 bases left in between. The CDR3 covers 15 residues. Germline CDR1 and CDR2: SGHAT and FQNNGV. CDR3 loop: CASSLVSGGYNGYTF. The CDR3 DNA is TGTGCCAGCAGCTTAGTGTCCGGGGGCTATAATGGCTACACCTTC.

In this sample, this clonotype turned up a few times. For the CDR3, the DNA is TGTGCCAGCAGTCCCCCTGGGGGGGTCGCGGAAAAACTGTTTTTT. It translates to CASSPPGGVAEKLFF. This chain connects TRBV28 to TRBJ1-4, with D perhaps TRBD1 (5 bases). CDR3 length: 15 residues. V lost 5 bases and J lost 8, with 18 bases in between. CDR1 is MDHEN and CDR2 is SYDVKM in the germline V gene.

This clonotype was observed many times. V usage is TRBV19 and J usage is TRBJ2-1; 8 positions agree with TRBD2. Trimming took 9 bases from V and 2 from J; bases not matched to a gene: 9. Per germline, CDR1 LNHDA and CDR2 SQIVND (reference sequence). This CDR3 has 15 residues. CDR3 in amino acids: CASSRSGSTYNEQFF. The CDR3 bases are TGTGCCAGCAGTCGAAGCGGGAGTACCTACAATGAGCAGTTCTTC.

This CDR3 reads CASSLQGNTPEQFF. The CDR3 DNA reads as TGTGCCAGTAGTCTCCAGGGGAATACTCCTGAGCAGTTCTTC. The chain links TRBV19 to TRBJ2-1; D may be TRBD1 (6 bases). Between the trimmed V and J ends, which lost 5 bases and 9 bases, there was a span of 17 bases. The CDR3 loop spans 14 amino acids. Germline V gives CDR1 LNHDA, CDR2 SQIVND (reference sequence).

The chain joins TRBV2 to TRBJ2-1; 9 bases align to TRBD2. Trimming took 11 bases from V and 0 from J; bases not matched to a gene: 17. The CDR3 is made up of 18 amino acids. Germline CDR1 SNHLY, CDR2 FYNNEI. In nucleotides, the CDR3 is TGTGCCTTCAGTTCCCCGGGGCTAGCGGGGCACTCCTACAATGAGCAGTTCTTC. Its protein is CAFSSPGLAGHSYNEQFF.

This clonotype was counted only a few times. The chain links TRBV4-3 to TRBJ2-1; weak D call: TRBD1 (6 bases). The germline V gene has CDR1 LGHNA and CDR2 YSLEER. The CDR3 has 16 amino acids. Trimming removed 0 bases at V and 5 bases at J, with 14 bases between. In DNA, the CDR3 is TGCGCCAGCAGCCAAGAGTATGTAAGGGACAACAATGAGCAGTTCTTC. Its translation is CASSQEYVRDNNEQFF.

This clonotype was seen more than once but under ten times. The chain uses TRBV5-1 and TRBJ1-5; D is perhaps TRBD1 (6 bases). The V and J ends lost 4 bases and 1 base respectively, with 15 bases between them. The CDR3 sequence is 16 residues long. Germline lookup yields CDR1 SGHRS and CDR2 YFSETQ. CDR3 amino acids: CASSVRGEWSNQPQHF. The CDR3 DNA is TGCGCCAGCAGCGTGAGGGGGGAGTGGAGCAATCAGCCCCAGCATTTT.

This clonotype was seen only a few times. The chain joins TRBV20-1 to TRBJ2-1; TRBD2 agrees at 13 bases. This CDR3 is built from 21 residues. Germline lookup yields CDR1 DFQATT and CDR2 SNEGSKA (reference sequence). V dropped 1 base and J dropped 1; count of bases not matched to a gene: 16. The CDR3 region has the DNA TGCAGTGCTAGAGCCTTTCTCCGGGACAGGACTAGCGGGAGTTCCTACAATGAGCAGTTCTTC. It yields the protein CSARAFLRDRTSGSSYNEQFF.

There are a few counts of this clonotype. The chain combines TRBV5-1 with TRBJ2-5; 7 bases align to TRBD2. The V gene's germline CDR1 is SGHRS and CDR2 YFSETQ. This CDR3 has 15 residues. Trimming at V came to 4 bases and at J to 5 bases, leaving 11 bases not matched to a gene. Here the CDR3 DNA reads TGCGCCAGCAGCCTTGGGGGAGGGGCAGTGGAGACCCAGTACTTC. Amino acids: CASSLGGGAVETQYF.